This entry features one T cell receptor (beta chain) sequence. This entry belongs to a study of blood T cell repertoires in COVID-19. At the level of the study: The United States, Italy and Spain provided the acute and convalescent COVID-19 samples. Nucleic acid was either cDNA or gDNA, and it came from T cells, B-cell-depleted T cells, or PBMCs.

There are 14 residues in the CDR3. Germline CDR1 and CDR2: SEHNR and FQNEAQ (reference sequence). V lost 5 bases and J lost 2, with 12 bases in between. As processed by the authors: Estimation of nucleated cell counts was performed using reference gene primer amplification. Assay used: immunoSEQ multiplex PCR; TCRdb lists only in-frame clones, some missing. The V and J calls and the clone size are those of that table, but D and trimming were determined from the DNA. The data contain over 95,000 clones, about 89% of them singletons. The source of this sequence is a human donor with acute or convalescent COVID-19. The donor label of this sample is uncertain. The source material was peripheral blood. The rearrangement joins TRBV7-9 to TRBJ1-2; maybe TRBD1 (5 bases). The CDR3 DNA reads as TGTGCCAGCAGCCAATCTCAGGGAAACTATGGCTACACCTTC. Amino acid sequence: CASSQSQGNYGYTF.